This T cell receptor beta chain was identified in a study of T cells in tuberculosis. Whole-study results and caveats: Shorter CDR3-alpha in active tuberculosis partly drove smaller distances.

Clones were sequenced by immunoSEQ multiplex PCR, and TCRdb holds only the in-frame ones, with some missing. This repertoire shows 20,000 to 25,000 clones, more than 90% found once; its top ten account for 15% to 20%. Points on this clone: Its matching antigen is unknown.

Germline CDR1 reads MNHNY; CDR2 reads SVGAGI (reference sequence). V was pared by 6 bases and J by 5 bases, with 11 bases between. This CDR3 contains 12 residues. The specimen sequenced was PBMCs. The V call is TRBV6-6, the J call TRBJ2-7; a weak D match, TRBD1 (6 bases). This TCR was recovered from a donor aged 10-29 years with latent tuberculosis or without tuberculosis infection. Some clones in this sample may be carry-over from other donors' samples. The chain's CDR3 is CASSRTGHEQYF. CDR3 DNA: TGTGCCAGCAGCCGTACAGGGCACGAGCAGTACTTC.